These 29 T cell receptor beta chains were sequenced from one sample in a study of blood T cell repertoires in COVID-19. This table comes from immunoSEQ multiplex PCR, and its TCRdb copy is limited to in-frame clones, with some not included. The table records about 100,000 clones, over 80% of them present only once. The material sequenced was peripheral blood. These receptor sequences come from a man between 50 and 59 years old with active or convalescent COVID-19.

This clone has a handful of counts. V and J are TRBV29-1 and TRBJ1-2, with 8 bases lining up with TRBD1. Trimming cost V 5 bases and J 4 bases; bases outside gene matches: 6. Germline CDR1 SQVTM, CDR2 ANQGSEA. This CDR3 spans 13 amino acids. CDR3 residues: CSVRAGGIYGYTF. In DNA form, the CDR3 reads TGCAGCGTTCGTGCAGGGGGCATCTATGGCTACACCTTC.

This chain connects TRBV28 to TRBJ1-5, with D unresolved. Germline-derived CDR1 and CDR2 are MDHEN and SYDVKM. This CDR3 has 18 amino acids. The V end was cut by 4 bases, the J end by 2 bases, with 21 bases between. The CDR3 spells CASSSNEGLFWGNQPQHF. The CDR3 DNA sequence: TGTGCCAGCAGTTCTAACGAGGGCCTTTTTTGGGGCAATCAGCCCCAGCATTTT. The whole variable domain, filled in from reference TRBV28 and TRBJ1-5, reads DVKVTQSSRYLVKRTGEKVFLECVQDMDHENMFWYRQDPGLGLRLIYFSYDVKMKEKGDIPEGYSVSREKKERFSLILESASTNQTSMYLCASSSNEGLFWGNQPQHFGDGTRLSIL.

V usage is TRBV29-1 and J usage is TRBJ1-2; 9 nucleotides match TRBD1. V dropped 5 bases and J dropped 6; count of bases not matched to a gene: 7. The CDR3 is made up of 13 amino acids. Per the germline V gene, CDR1 is SQVTM and CDR2 is ANQGSEA. Here the CDR3 reads CSVPGQGIDGYTF. The CDR3 DNA reads TGCAGCGTTCCGGGACAGGGAATAGATGGCTACACCTTC. The full variable domain, completed using reference TRBV29-1 and TRBJ1-2, is SAVISQKPSRDICQRGTSLTIQCQVDSQVTMMFWYRQQPGQSLTLIATANQGSEATYESGFVIDKFPISRPNLTFSTLTVSNMSPEDSSIYLCSVPGQGIDGYTFGSGTRLTVV.

V is TRBV2 and J is TRBJ2-7; D gene ambiguous. The CDR3 is 11 residues long. Trimming left V 2 bases short and J 3 bases short, with 2 bases between. The germline CDR1 and CDR2 sequences are SNHLY and FYNNEI. The CDR3 nucleotides are TGTGCCAGCAGTGAACTCTACGAGCAGTACTTC. Encoded protein: CASSELYEQYF.

CDR3 coding DNA: TGTGCCAGCAGTTCCCCAAACTCAGGTGGCTACACCTTC. Translated, it gives CASSSPNSGGYTF. The J gene is TRBJ1-2, the V gene TRBV28; D unclear. Between the trimmed V and J ends, which lost 4 bases and 7 bases, there was a span of 13 bases. The V gene's germline CDR1 is MDHEN and CDR2 SYDVKM. This CDR3 comprises 13 residues.

The gene calls are TRBV15 and TRBJ2-3, with D possibly TRBD2 on 5 matching bases. The ends were cut back, 8 bases at V and 5 bases at J, with 14 bases in the middle. This CDR3 contains 13 residues. Germline CDR1 is LNHNV and CDR2 is YYDKDF (reference sequence). CDR3 in amino acids: CATASGYGDTQYF. CDR3 nucleotides: TGTGCCACCGCATCGGGGTACGGAGATACGCAGTATTTT.

This chain uses TRBV5-1 with TRBJ1-4; D perhaps matches TRBD1 (5 bases). The V gene lost 4 bases and the J gene lost 2 bases, with 15 bases spanning the gap. Germline CDR1 SGHRS, CDR2 YFSETQ. CDR3 length: 16 amino acids. CDR3 sequence reads: CASSLRGGSTNEKLFF. CDR3 DNA: TGCGCCAGCAGCCTCCGGGGGGGGTCCACTAATGAAAAACTGTTTTTT.

The table lists this clone with a count of one. The V gene is TRBV15, the J gene TRBJ2-3, with 7 bases identical to TRBD1. Germline CDR1 and CDR2: LNHNV and YYDKDF (reference sequence). The V gene end was trimmed by 0 bases and the J gene end by 4 bases; junction bases not matched to a gene: 4. There are 15 residues in the CDR3. The CDR3 DNA is TGTGCCACCAGCAGAGAGAACAGGGGACCAGATACGCAGTATTTT. Translating it yields CATSRENRGPDTQYF.

This chain links TRBV5-5 with TRBJ1-1; 7 nucleotides align to TRBD1. There are 14 residues in the CDR3. Per the germline V gene, CDR1 is SGHKS and CDR2 is YYEKEE (reference sequence). Trimming cost V 4 bases and J 5 bases; bases outside gene matches: 8. The CDR3 nucleotides read TGTGCCAGCAGCCACCGACAGGGTTGGACTGAAGCTTTCTTT. Its protein product is CASSHRQGWTEAFF.

The CDR3: CASSVATGTDYEQYF. Written as DNA, the CDR3 is TGTGCCAGCAGCGTAGCGACAGGGACCGACTACGAGCAGTACTTC. This rearrangement joins TRBV9 to TRBJ2-7; 7 nucleotides agree with TRBD1. Germline V gene lookup returns CDR1 SGDLS and CDR2 YYNGEE. Unmatched junction bases numbered 6, after V lost 0 bases and J lost 3 bases. The CDR3 consists of 15 residues.

The chain joins TRBV12-3 or TRBV12-4 to TRBJ1-3; maybe TRBD1 (5 bases). V lost 3 bases to trimming and J lost 4 bases, with 7 bases between them. The CDR3 extends over 13 amino acids. Here the CDR3 reads CASSLGRGNTIYF. The CDR3, as DNA: TGTGCCAGCAGTTTGGGGCGGGGAAACACCATATATTTT.

The chain recombines TRBV7-2 with TRBJ2-1, with TRBD1 matching over 9 bases. With 2 bases clipped from V and 9 bases from J, the junction kept 8 bases outside the gene matches. The length of the CDR3 is 15 residues. Germline values: CDR1 SGHTA, CDR2 FQGNSA. In DNA form, the CDR3 reads TGTGCCAGCAGCTTATATCCCACAGGGGGCGGTGAGCAGTTCTTC. This encodes CASSLYPTGGGEQFF.

The chain is built from TRBV24-1 and TRBJ2-3; possible D gene TRBD2, 6 bases. The CDR3 is 14 residues long. V was pared by 9 bases and J by 4 bases, with 16 bases between. Germline lookup yields CDR1 KGHDR and CDR2 SFDVKD. The CDR3 protein is CATAGTPEADTQYF. Here the CDR3 DNA reads TGTGCCACCGCCGGGACTCCAGAGGCAGATACGCAGTATTTT.

This chain connects TRBV7-9 to TRBJ1-1, with 8 bases matching TRBD1. The germline gives CDR1 SEHNR, CDR2 FQNEAQ (reference sequence). V shed 4 bases, J shed 7 bases, and the junction held 2 bases outside the gene matches. The CDR3 consists of 12 residues. The CDR3 DNA sequence: TGTGCCAGCAGCTCTGGACAGGGTGAAGCTTTCTTT. Translating it yields CASSSGQGEAFF.

CDR3 residues: CASSIRTSGSLYNEQFF. Written as DNA, the CDR3 is TGTGCCAGCAGCATTAGGACTAGCGGGAGTTTATACAATGAGCAGTTCTTC. The J gene is TRBJ2-1, the V gene TRBV5-4; 13 nucleotides line up with TRBD2. CDR1 and CDR2 (germline): SGHNT, YYREEE (reference sequence). CDR3 length: 17 amino acids. Trimming at V came to 4 bases and at J to 4 bases, leaving 8 bases not matched to a gene.

This clone came up a few times. The gene calls are TRBV4-1 and TRBJ2-7; D is unresolved. The germline gives CDR1 MGHRA, CDR2 YSYEKL. The CDR3 extends over 17 amino acids. V lost 0 bases to trimming and J lost 4 bases, with 19 bases between them. For the CDR3, the DNA is TGCGCCAGCAGCCAAGATCGGTCGTATCCCCCACGGTACGAGCAGTACTTC. Protein: CASSQDRSYPPRYEQYF.

This clone was counted only a few times. V is TRBV25-1 and J is TRBJ1-3, with 9 positions matching TRBD1. The CDR3 length is 16 residues. Germline V gives CDR1 MGHDK, CDR2 SYGVNS. With 6 bases clipped from V and 1 base from J, the junction kept 7 bases outside the gene matches. In DNA, the CDR3 is TGTGCCAGCAGCCCGGGACAGGGAAATTCTGGAAACACCATATATTTT. Protein: CASSPGQGNSGNTIYF.

The gene calls are TRBV6-5 and TRBJ2-3; unclear D gene. Germline CDR1 reads MNHEY; CDR2 reads SVGAGI. V was shortened by 2 bases and J by 0 bases, with 9 bases between the two germline ends. This CDR3 has 15 amino acids. CDR3 region: CASSYTQTSTDTQYF. Written as DNA, the CDR3 is TGTGCCAGCAGTTACACGCAGACTAGCACAGATACGCAGTATTTT.

A single count supports this clone. V is TRBV7-3 and J is TRBJ2-1; TRBD2 agrees at 10 bases. Unmatched junction bases numbered 5, after V lost 5 bases and J lost 4 bases. The CDR3 totals 15 residues. CDR1 SGHTA and CDR2 FQGTGA come from the germline V gene. The CDR3 DNA follows: TGTGCCAGCAGCCCTGGGACTAGCGAATACAATGAGCAGTTCTTC. Protein: CASSPGTSEYNEQFF.

The gene calls are TRBV7-2 and TRBJ1-1; D unresolved. Germline assignment: CDR1 SGHTA and CDR2 FQGNSA. The CDR3 runs to 13 residues. V was pared by 5 bases and J by 12 bases, with 19 bases between. The CDR3 protein is CASSPKVHSITFF. The CDR3 bases are TGTGCCAGCAGCCCAAAGGTTCACAGCATAACTTTCTTT.

V is TRBV9 and J is TRBJ2-5; maybe TRBD2 (5 bases). Germline V lookup: CDR1 SGDLS, CDR2 YYNGEE. This CDR3 is built from 16 residues. Trimming took off 3 bases at V and 0 bases at J, with 15 bases between the two ends. The CDR3 sequence is CASSAGRTAHQETQYF. The CDR3 nucleotides read TGTGCCAGCAGCGCTGGACGGACTGCACACCAAGAGACCCAGTACTTC.

The chain links TRBV7-3 to TRBJ2-1, with D possibly being TRBD1 (8 bases). Germline CDR1 and CDR2: SGHTA and FQGTGA. The germline V and J ends were trimmed by 5 bases and 2 bases, with 22 bases remaining between them. The CDR3 is made up of 18 amino acids. CDR3 region: CASSPTQGVAGPYNEQFF. CDR3 nucleotide sequence: TGTGCCAGCAGCCCAACACAGGGGGTAGCGGGCCCCTACAATGAGCAGTTCTTC.

V is TRBV30 and J is TRBJ1-2; D might be TRBD1 (5 bases). Germline CDR1 reads GTSNPN; CDR2 reads SVGIG (reference sequence). The CDR3 is 14 residues long. The V end was cut by 2 bases, the J end by 5 bases, with 15 bases between. The CDR3 bases are TGTGCCTGGAGTTATACCTCGACAGAATATGGCTACACCTTC. Its protein product is CAWSYTSTEYGYTF.

The rearrangement uses TRBV6-5 and TRBJ1-1, with 8 bases matching TRBD1. From germline, CDR1 is MNHEY and CDR2 SVGAGI. The CDR3 loop spans 13 amino acids. V shed 10 bases and J 7 bases; nucleotides not matched to a gene: 11. The CDR3, as DNA: TGTGCCACAGGGACAGGAGCACATATTGAAGCTTTCTTT. Amino acids: CATGTGAHIEAFF.

The CDR3 is CASTPGTSGTYEQYF. The CDR3 coding sequence is TGTGCCAGTACCCCCGGGACTAGCGGGACCTACGAGCAGTACTTC. This chain connects TRBV19 to TRBJ2-7; TRBD2 matches 13 bases. The CDR3 covers 15 residues. Trimming at V came to 7 bases and at J to 2 bases, leaving 5 bases not matched to a gene. Germline CDR1 reads LNHDA; CDR2 reads SQIVND (reference sequence). Looking up the rest from reference TRBV19 and TRBJ2-7 gives the full variable domain: DGGITQSPKYLFRKEGQNVTLSCEQNLNHDAMYWYRQDPGQGLRLIYYSQIVNDFQKGDIAEGYSVSREKKESFPLTVTSAQKNPTAFYLCASTPGTSGTYEQYFGPGTRLTVT.

V usage is TRBV19 and J usage is TRBJ2-5; 7 bases agree with TRBD1. The CDR3 is 13 residues long. The V and J ends lost 6 bases and 5 bases, in that order; junction bases with no gene match: 6. Germline V gives CDR1 LNHDA, CDR2 SQIVND (reference sequence). The CDR3 DNA is TGTGCCAGTAGCACAGGGGTTGGGGAGACCCAGTACTTC. It encodes CASSTGVGETQYF.

V gene TRBV5-5 combines with J gene TRBJ2-5, with a weak D call TRBD2 (6 bases). Germline CDR1 SGHKS, CDR2 YYEKEE (reference sequence). The CDR3 runs 14 residues. The V end lost 5 bases, the J end lost 4 bases, and 15 bases lay between the germline ends. The CDR3 DNA reads TGTGCCAGCAGAGCTGACTTGGGGGGAGAGACCCAGTACTTC. Its translation is CASRADLGGETQYF.

In its sample, this clone was seen a few times. The rearrangement uses TRBV9 and TRBJ2-5; TRBD2 matches at 7 bases. The V segment lost 3 bases and the J segment 1 base; nucleotides outside the gene matches: 0. Looked up from germline, CDR1 is SGDLS and CDR2 is YYNGEE. The CDR3 runs 13 residues. CDR3 amino acids: CASSASGQETQYF. In DNA, the CDR3 is TGTGCCAGCAGCGCTAGCGGCCAAGAGACCCAGTACTTC.

The V gene is TRBV7-2, the J gene TRBJ1-4; TRBD1 agrees at 7 bases. Germline V gene lookup returns CDR1 SGHTA and CDR2 FQGNSA. The CDR3 runs 17 residues. J gave up 10 bases and V 1 base, and 15 bases lay outside the gene matches. CDR3 nucleotide sequence: TGTGCCAGCAGCTTAGAATTCCTAGGACAGGCCGGAGCAAAACTGTTTTTT. Translating gives CASSLEFLGQAGAKLFF.